Sequencing of this T cell receptor (beta chain) was carried out in a study of beta chain features in type 1 diabetes. Study background: Summed over all samples, the examined sorted cells came to 100 million to 130 million.

Germline CDR1 reads SGHTA; CDR2 reads FQGNSA. The CDR3 is 12 amino acids. V lost 2 bases and J 6 bases, leaving 7 bases between the germline ends. Reverse transcribing all isolated RNA meant expressed TCRB transcripts were sequenced. An average of approximately 3.6 million reads was obtained for naive, central memory and regulatory T cell samples. Here immunoSEQ multiplex PCR was the method, and the copy in TCRdb shows in-frame clones only, minus some. The profile shows around 600,000 clones, about an eighth of them singletons. Markers CD45RO/CCR7/CD25/CD127/CD95/CD27 served to sort CD4+ naive, central memory, regulatory and stem cell-like memory cells. Study conclusions and caveats: Moderate but significant shortening of TCRB CDR3s was recorded in all four CD4+ subsets from Type 1 diabetes patients. Whether HLA type influences TCRB rearrangement remained unresolved here.

Details on this clone: As yet, its antigen is unknown.

The TCR was taken from a man aged 30 to 39 with type 1 diabetes. The sample consisted of naive CD4+ T cells from blood. V usage is TRBV7-2 and J usage is TRBJ1-2; D gene unclear. As DNA, the CDR3 is TGTGCCAGCAGCTTAACGGAAGATGGCTACACCTTC. Protein sequence: CASSLTEDGYTF.